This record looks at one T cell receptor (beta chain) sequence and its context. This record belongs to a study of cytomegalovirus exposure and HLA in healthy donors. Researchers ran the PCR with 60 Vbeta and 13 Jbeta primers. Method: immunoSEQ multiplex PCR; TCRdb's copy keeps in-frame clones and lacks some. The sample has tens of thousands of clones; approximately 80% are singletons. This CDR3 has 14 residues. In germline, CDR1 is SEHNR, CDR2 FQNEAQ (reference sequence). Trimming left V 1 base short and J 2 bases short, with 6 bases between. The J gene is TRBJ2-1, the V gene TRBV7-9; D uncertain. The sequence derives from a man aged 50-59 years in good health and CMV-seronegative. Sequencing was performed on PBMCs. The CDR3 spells CASSLELAYNEQFF. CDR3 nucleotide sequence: TGTGCCAGCAGCTTAGAACTGGCCTACAATGAGCAGTTCTTC.